This T cell receptor (beta chain) was identified in a study of CXCR3-negative and CXCR3-positive naive CD8 T cells. TRB cDNA was prepared as libraries by UMI-labeled 5' RACE. Reanalyzing the 5' RACE reads, TCRdb keeps one entry per CDR3 protein, without DNA. Seen in this sample are approximately 100,000 distinct CDR3 sequences; the ten most common clones hold approximately 0.38%. Details on this clonotype: Its cognate antigen is unknown.

CD8+ T cell subsets were each sorted in triplicate, around 300,000 cells apiece. Broader study findings: Naive subsets displayed similar surface CD5, and TCR strength was inferred from TRB CDR3 properties. Fresh PBMCs were used in most assays, and CXCR3 expression partially decreased after cryopreservation. CXCR3-positive naive cells carried more hydrophobic TRB CDR3s than CXCR3-negative naive cells did.

What was sequenced was naive CXCR3+ CD8+ T cells from blood. Noted subset: CD45RO-CCR7+CD27+CD95- naive CD8+ T cells expressing CXCR3 (TNR3+). This TCR was sampled from a human donor in good health. Some clones in this sample may be carry-over from other donors' samples.

The CDR3 here is CASSPDAERAYEQYF. V and J are TRBV6-1 and TRBJ2-7; TCRdb designates TRBD2, a call that cannot be tested without DNA. In germline, CDR1 is MNHNS, CDR2 SASEGT. This CDR3 has 15 residues.